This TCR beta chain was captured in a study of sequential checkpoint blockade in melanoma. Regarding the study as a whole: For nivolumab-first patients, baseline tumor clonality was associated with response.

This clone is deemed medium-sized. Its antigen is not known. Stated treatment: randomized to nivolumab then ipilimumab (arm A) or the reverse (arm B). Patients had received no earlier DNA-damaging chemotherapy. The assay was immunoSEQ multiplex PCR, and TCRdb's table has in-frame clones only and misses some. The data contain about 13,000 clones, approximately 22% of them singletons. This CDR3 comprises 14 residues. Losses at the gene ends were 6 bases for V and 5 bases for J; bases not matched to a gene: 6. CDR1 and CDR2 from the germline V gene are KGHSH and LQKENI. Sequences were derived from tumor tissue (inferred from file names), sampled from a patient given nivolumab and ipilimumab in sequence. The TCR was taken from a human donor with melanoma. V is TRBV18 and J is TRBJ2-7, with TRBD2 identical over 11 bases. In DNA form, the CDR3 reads TGTGCCAGCTCGGAGGGGACTAGCGGACACGAGCAGTACTTC. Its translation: CASSEGTSGHEQYF.